The next 8 T cell receptor beta chains were all read from a single sample in a study of radiation and T cells in renal cell carcinoma. The time point here: blood 4 weeks post-SBRT, at nephrectomy. Specified treatment: 15 Gy SBRT to primary tumor, nephrectomy 4 weeks later. Clones were sequenced by immunoSEQ multiplex PCR, and TCRdb holds only the in-frame ones, with some missing. The sample records under 200,000 clones, 88% being singletons. This sample comprised blood, obtained from a patient whose treatment included radiotherapy and nephrectomy. These receptors all stem from a woman in her forties or fifties with renal cell carcinoma.

The V call is TRBV5-1, the J call TRBJ1-3; possible D gene TRBD1, 5 bases. V was shortened by 1 base and J by 4 bases, with 15 bases between the two germline ends. The V gene's germline CDR1 is SGHRS and CDR2 YFSETQ. The CDR3 covers 16 residues. The CDR3 loop is CASSLRVRGDGNTIYF. In DNA form, the CDR3 reads TGCGCCAGCAGCTTGAGAGTAAGAGGGGACGGAAACACCATATATTTT.

The chain recombines TRBV11-2 with TRBJ1-2; 8 nucleotides align to TRBD1. The CDR3 has 15 residues. The junction had 6 bases not matched to a gene; V was cut back by 1 base and J by 5 bases. CDR1 is SGHAT and CDR2 is FQNNGV in the germline V gene. This CDR3 reads CASSLGTTGAYGYTF. The CDR3, as DNA: TGTGCCAGCAGCTTAGGGACGACAGGGGCTTATGGCTACACCTTC.

The chain carries TRBV18 and TRBJ1-6, with 7 bases lining up with TRBD1. J gave up 5 bases and V 3 bases, and 7 bases lay outside the gene matches. The germline V gene encodes CDR1 KGHSH and CDR2 LQKENI. The CDR3 runs 16 residues. The CDR3 spells CASSPSGTVNNSPLHF. CDR3 DNA: TGTGCCAGCTCACCTTCCGGGACAGTCAATAATTCACCCCTCCACTTT.

CDR3 sequence (DNA): TGTGCCAGCAGCTCCCACGGGGGGGCGGGGGAGACCCAGTACTTC. It specifies CASSSHGGAGETQYF. V usage is TRBV7-2 and J usage is TRBJ2-5; 8 nucleotides line up with TRBD2. CDR3 length: 15 residues. V lost 4 bases and J lost 5; bases outside the gene matches: 9. CDR1 SGHTA and CDR2 FQGNSA come from the germline V gene.

The chain recombines TRBV19 with TRBJ2-4, with D perhaps matching TRBD2 (7 bases). This CDR3 is built from 16 residues. Trimming took off 4 bases at V and 3 bases at J, with 16 bases between the two ends. Germline values: CDR1 LNHDA, CDR2 SQIVND (reference sequence). The CDR3 spells CASSSGGASIKNIQYF. DNA for the CDR3: TGTGCCAGTAGTAGTGGGGGGGCTTCGATCAAAAACATTCAGTACTTC.

The V gene is TRBV5-1, the J gene TRBJ2-1; D perhaps matches TRBD1 (6 bases). The V gene lost 0 bases and the J gene lost 2 bases, with 9 bases spanning the gap. Germline V gene lookup returns CDR1 SGHRS and CDR2 YFSETQ. CDR3 length: 15 residues. The CDR3 loop is CASSLGTETYNEQFF. CDR3 DNA: TGCGCCAGCAGCTTGGGGACAGAGACCTACAATGAGCAGTTCTTC.

The rearrangement joins TRBV7-9 to TRBJ2-7; D uncertain. Deletions cut 5 bases from V and 2 bases from J, with 13 bases between. Germline lookup yields CDR1 SEHNR and CDR2 FQNEAQ (reference sequence). The CDR3 is 14 amino acids. As DNA, the CDR3 is TGTGCCAGCAGCCTTTCGGTCGGTGCCTACGAGCAGTACTTC. Protein: CASSLSVGAYEQYF.

The chain is built from TRBV7-6 and TRBJ1-1, with D possibly being TRBD1 (5 bases). V was cut by 3 bases and J by 5 bases, with 10 bases left in between. Germline V gives CDR1 SGHVS, CDR2 FNYEAQ. The CDR3 contains 13 residues. The CDR3 bases are TGTGCCAGCAGCTTCGCAGGGAGAACTGAAGCTTTCTTT. It encodes CASSFAGRTEAFF.